These 32 T cell receptor beta chains came from one sample sequenced in a study of CD8+CD57+ T cells in acquired aplastic anemia. Profiles of TCR beta VDJ and CDR3 were generated from a genomic DNA template. TCRdb called the reads again in MiXCR, with one record for every CDR3 protein. Of under 200,000 distinct CDR3 sequences in the sample, less than 60% were seen once. Whoever was chosen for sequencing had shown CD8+CD57+ cell expansion by flow cytometry. Sequenced material: sorted CD4+, CD8+, or CD8+CD57+ T cells (not recorded which) from PBMCs. The receptors shown here come from a human donor with aplastic anemia.

This clonotype has a count of ten or more. CDR3 protein: CASTPGLAETQYF. The CDR3 DNA is TGTGCCAGCACTCCGGGACTAGCAGAGACCCAGTACTTC. The gene calls are TRBV12-3 or TRBV12-4 and TRBJ2-5, with TRBD2 matching 9 bases. Unmatched junction bases numbered 4, after V lost 7 bases and J lost 4 bases. This CDR3 is 13 amino acids long.

This rearrangement joins TRBV5-4 to TRBJ1-6, with D possibly TRBD1 on 6 matching bases. This CDR3 is 16 amino acids long. Between the trimmed V and J ends, which lost 0 bases and 0 bases, there was a span of 7 bases. Germline loops: CDR1 SGHNT, CDR2 YYREEE (reference sequence). The CDR3 DNA is TGTGCCAGCAGCTTGGAGGACAGCTCCTATAATTCACCCCTCCACTTT. Protein: CASSLEDSSYNSPLHF.

This clonotype appeared many times. CDR3 loop: CASMTGINTGELFF. The DNA of the CDR3 is TGTGCCAGCATGACAGGGATAAACACCGGGGAGCTGTTTTTT. This chain joins TRBV2 and TRBJ2-2, with 7 positions matching TRBD1. The CDR3 covers 14 residues. Losses at the gene ends were 7 bases for V and 2 bases for J; bases not matched to a gene: 4. Germline CDR1 and CDR2: SNHLY and FYNNEI.

The chain has TRBV7-6 and TRBJ2-7, with 7 nucleotides matching TRBD1. The CDR3 runs 12 residues. The germline V gene has CDR1 SGHVS and CDR2 FNYEAQ. The CDR3 sequence is CARAPTGFEQYF. The CDR3 nucleotides are TGTGCTAGAGCCCCGACAGGGTTCGAGCAGTACTTC.

This chain links TRBV18 with TRBJ2-7, with 9 bases lining up with TRBD1. V trimming: 1 base; J trimming: 6 bases; junction bases outside the gene matches: 7. Per germline, CDR1 KGHSH and CDR2 LQKENI. There are 15 residues in the CDR3. The CDR3 sequence: CASSPLDRGSSEQYF. The CDR3 region has the DNA TGTGCCAGCTCACCACTTGACAGGGGGTCGAGCGAGCAGTACTTC.

This sequence joins TRBV30 and TRBJ1-1; unclear D gene. This CDR3 is 12 amino acids long. With 1 base removed from V and 2 bases from J, the gap between germline ends came to 5 bases. CDR1 and CDR2 (germline): GTSNPN, SVGIG (reference sequence). The CDR3 sequence: CAWSATNTEAFF. The CDR3 nucleotides read TGTGCCTGGAGTGCAACCAACACTGAAGCTTTCTTT.

The chain combines TRBV10-1 with TRBJ2-5, with D tentatively TRBD1 (6 bases). Germline CDR1 WNHNN, CDR2 SYGVQD (reference sequence). The CDR3 runs to 14 residues. The germline V and J ends were trimmed by 9 bases and 3 bases, with 17 bases remaining between them. The CDR3 sequence: CARSGEIREETQYF. CDR3 coding DNA: TGCGCCAGGTCAGGGGAGATCAGGGAAGAGACCCAGTACTTC.

The chain recombines TRBV19 with TRBJ1-1, with D possibly TRBD1 on 5 matching bases. The CDR3 consists of 15 residues. With 9 bases removed from V and 1 base from J, the gap between germline ends came to 18 bases. Germline V gene sequence: CDR1 LNHDA, CDR2 SQIVND (reference sequence). The CDR3 protein is CASSYADSTNTEAFF. For the CDR3, the DNA is TGTGCCAGCAGTTACGCCGACAGTACGAACACTGAAGCTTTCTTT.

On this clonotype itself: A much bigger clone sits one base away, suggesting this may be a read error. This sequence joins TRBV4-2 and TRBJ2-1, with a weak D call TRBD1 (6 bases). Germline CDR1 reads LGHNA; CDR2 reads YNFKEQ. This CDR3 is 14 amino acids long. V was clipped by 3 bases and J by 6 bases, with 12 bases between them. DNA of the CDR3: TGTGCCAGCAGCCAGGTCAGGGGCCGCAATGAGCAGTTCTTC. This translates into CASSQVRGRNEQFF.

This clonotype has only a few counts. Written as DNA, the CDR3 is TGTGCCACCAGCAGAGATGATACGGGAGGACCCAATGAGCAGTTCTTC. Protein product: CATSRDDTGGPNEQFF. The gene calls are TRBV15 and TRBJ2-1; 7 nucleotides align to TRBD2. This CDR3 is 16 amino acids long. Germline lookup yields CDR1 LNHNV and CDR2 YYDKDF (reference sequence). The ends lost 0 bases at V and 6 bases at J; junction bases unmatched: 8.

The chain has TRBV19 and TRBJ2-7; maybe TRBD1 (5 bases). V gave up 5 bases and J gave up 3 bases, with 11 bases separating them. This CDR3 comprises 13 residues. The germline V gene encodes CDR1 LNHDA and CDR2 SQIVND (reference sequence). The CDR3 reads CASSAWTFYEQYF. In DNA form, the CDR3 reads TGTGCCAGTAGTGCCTGGACATTCTACGAGCAGTACTTC.

The J gene is TRBJ1-2, the V gene TRBV4-1, with TRBD1 identical over 11 bases. This CDR3 contains 19 residues. With 4 bases clipped from V and 3 bases from J, the junction kept 16 bases outside the gene matches. Germline lookup yields CDR1 MGHRA and CDR2 YSYEKL. CDR3 DNA sequence: TGCGCCAGCAGCCTTTCCCCACCCACGGACAGGGGGCAATACTATGGCTACACCTTC. Amino acid sequence: CASSLSPPTDRGQYYGYTF.

In this sample, this clonotype turned up many times. The V call is TRBV19, the J call TRBJ2-3; no clear D. Germline loops: CDR1 LNHDA, CDR2 SQIVND (reference sequence). V was cut by 6 bases and J by 8 bases, with 15 bases left in between. This CDR3 comprises 13 residues. The CDR3 protein is CASRRGPGGTQYF. DNA for the CDR3: TGTGCCAGTAGGCGAGGACCGGGCGGTACGCAGTATTTT. The full variable domain, completed using reference TRBV19 and TRBJ2-3, is DGGITQSPKYLFRKEGQNVTLSCEQNLNHDAMYWYRQDPGQGLRLIYYSQIVNDFQKGDIAEGYSVSREKKESFPLTVTSAQKNPTAFYLCASRRGPGGTQYFGPGTRLTVL.

This clonotype was found many times. The chain employs TRBV11-3 and TRBJ2-6; the D is unclear. Germline values: CDR1 SGHNT, CDR2 YENEEA. This CDR3 region has 15 residues. Trimming left V 4 bases short and J 0 bases short, with 7 bases between. The CDR3 protein is CASSSQVSGANVLTF. CDR3 nucleotides: TGTGCCAGCAGCTCCCAGGTCTCTGGGGCCAACGTCCTGACTTTC. The variable domain in full, completed from reference TRBV11-3 and TRBJ2-6, reads EAGVVQSPRYKIIEKKQPVAFWCNPISGHNTLYWYLQNLGQGPELLIRYENEEAVDDSQLPKDRFSAERLKGVDSTLKIQPAELGDSAVYLCASSSQVSGANVLTFGAGSRLTVL.

This clonotype showed up many times. This sequence joins TRBV11-3 and TRBJ2-7, with TRBD1 matching over 8 bases. Germline CDR1 reads SGHNT; CDR2 reads YENEEA. The J segment lost 0 bases and the V segment lost 7 bases, leaving 2 bases of the junction unmatched. The CDR3 is 13 residues long. The CDR3 region is CASNRGTSYEQYF. CDR3 nucleotide sequence: TGTGCCAGCAACAGGGGGACCTCCTACGAGCAGTACTTC.

This clonotype was counted ten times or more. CDR3 DNA sequence: TGCGCCAGCAGCTTTAGCGGAGACAGCACAGATACGCAGTATTTT. Encoded protein: CASSFSGDSTDTQYF. The chain joins TRBV5-1 to TRBJ2-3, with D tentatively TRBD2 (6 bases). The CDR3 spans 15 residues. V was trimmed by 2 bases and J by 0 bases, leaving 10 bases between them. Germline values: CDR1 SGHRS, CDR2 YFSETQ.

Points on this clonotype: A much bigger clone sits one base away, suggesting this may be a read error. The CDR3 carries no conserved terminal phenylalanine or tryptophan, so it likely arises from a read error. The J gene is TRBJ2-1, the V gene TRBV19; TRBD2 matches at 8 bases. Germline-derived CDR1 and CDR2 are LNHDA and SQIVND (reference sequence). The CDR3 loop spans 17 amino acids. V lost 5 bases and J lost 5; bases outside the gene matches: 14. The CDR3 DNA reads TGTGCCAGTAGTTTCCGGACTAGCCTTAACGAAAACAATGAGCAGTTCCTC. Protein: CASSFRTSLNENNEQFL.

This clonotype turned up a few times. Compared with germline, one end of the junction differs, possibly owing to a read error. The V call is TRBV19, the J call TRBJ1-5; no clear D. Germline V gives CDR1 LNHDA, CDR2 SQIVND (reference sequence). This CDR3 is 16 amino acids long. In nucleotides, the CDR3 is TGTGCCAGTAGTATGGGAGTGGAGAGGAGCAATCGGCCCCAGCATTTT. Its protein is CASSMGVERSNRPQHF.

This clonotype appeared a few times. This chain uses TRBV7-9 with TRBJ2-1, with D unresolved. Deletions cut 9 bases from V and 5 bases from J, with 8 bases between. Germline values: CDR1 SEHNR, CDR2 FQNEAQ (reference sequence). This CDR3 has 11 residues. The CDR3 DNA follows: TGTGCCAGTGGACGGAACAATGAGCAGTTCTTC. It is translated as CASGRNNEQFF.

This clonotype was seen at least ten times. V is TRBV11-2 and J is TRBJ2-7; possibly TRBD1 for D (5 bases). Germline values: CDR1 SGHAT, CDR2 FQNNGV. V gave up 2 bases and J gave up 6 bases, with 20 bases separating them. The length of the CDR3 is 16 residues. CDR3 sequence (DNA): TGTGCCAGCAGCTTATTAAAAAAAGGGGTTAGGGGCGAGCAGTACTTC. Translation: CASSLLKKGVRGEQYF.

The chain uses TRBV25-1 and TRBJ2-1; D remains ambiguous. Germline CDR1 is MGHDK and CDR2 is SYGVNS. With 2 bases removed from V and 0 bases from J, the gap between germline ends came to 11 bases. The CDR3 runs 16 residues. This chain's CDR3 is CASSELGDSSYNEQFF. The CDR3 DNA is TGTGCCAGCAGTGAACTTGGCGATAGCTCCTACAATGAGCAGTTCTTC.

The rearrangement joins TRBV5-1 to TRBJ1-2; no firm D call. The CDR3 consists of 10 residues. Germline values: CDR1 SGHRS, CDR2 YFSETQ. Deletions cut 5 bases from V and 8 bases from J, with 7 bases between. The chain's CDR3 is CASSLCGYTF. In nucleotides, the CDR3 is TGCGCCAGCAGTTTGTGCGGCTACACCTTC.

As for this clonotype: A much larger clone sits a single nucleotide away, making a read error possible. The conserved phenylalanine or tryptophan normally closing the CDR3 is absent here, so this likely arose from a read error. The chain combines TRBV5-1 with TRBJ2-1; the match to TRBD1 covers 9 bases. Germline V gene lookup returns CDR1 SGHRS and CDR2 YFSETQ. The CDR3 spans 15 residues. The V segment lost 4 bases and the J segment 8 bases; nucleotides outside the gene matches: 10. The CDR3 DNA reads as TGCGCCAGCAGCGTGACCGGGACAGGGCTAGATGAGCAGTTCCTC. Protein product: CASSVTGTGLDEQFL.

This chain joins TRBV11-3 and TRBJ2-7; D gene ambiguous. CDR3 length equals 15 residues. Deletions cut 4 bases from V and 1 base from J, with 14 bases between. Germline V gene data show CDR1 as SGHNT and CDR2 as YENEEA. CDR3 sequence: CASSWDSLTSYEQYF. CDR3 in DNA: TGTGCCAGCAGCTGGGATAGCCTAACTTCCTACGAGCAGTACTTC.

The V gene is TRBV24-1, the J gene TRBJ1-4, with D possibly matching TRBD1 (5 bases). Germline CDR1 reads KGHDR; CDR2 reads SFDVKD. The ends were cut back, 4 bases at V and 12 bases at J, with 11 bases in the middle. CDR3 size: 12 residues. In DNA form, the CDR3 reads TGTGCCACCAGTGAAGGACACAACGAACTGTTTTTT. Translated: CATSEGHNELFF.

There are a few counts of this clonotype. The CDR3 DNA is TGCGCCAGCAGCCAAGACAGGGGGCGTTGGGAAAAACTGTTTTTT. It codes for CASSQDRGRWEKLFF. The rearrangement links TRBV4-3 to TRBJ1-4, with TRBD1 matching over 8 bases. The CDR3 has 15 residues. V shed 0 bases and J 8 bases; nucleotides not matched to a gene: 5. CDR1 is LGHNA, CDR2 YSLEER, per germline.

This sequence joins TRBV12-3 or TRBV12-4 and TRBJ1-6; D remains ambiguous. V was cut by 3 bases and J by 7 bases, with 10 bases left in between. The CDR3 is 14 residues long. The CDR3 coding sequence is TGTGCCAGCAGTTTTGGGCAGAGGAATTCACCCCTCCACTTT. Residues: CASSFGQRNSPLHF.

This clonotype came up many times. The chain joins TRBV10-1 to TRBJ2-2; tentative D call: TRBD2 (6 bases). V lost 8 bases to trimming and J lost 7 bases, with 11 bases between them. Germline CDR1 is WNHNN and CDR2 is SYGVQD (reference sequence). The CDR3 is made up of 12 amino acids. This chain's CDR3 is CASGRIGGELFF. CDR3 DNA: TGCGCCAGCGGGAGGATAGGCGGGGAGCTGTTTTTT.

Worth noting for this clonotype: A much larger clone differs from this one at a single base, so this may be a read error. This chain links TRBV5-4 with TRBJ2-6; D call uncertain. Germline V gives CDR1 SGHNT, CDR2 YYREEE (reference sequence). CDR3 length: 18 residues. This CDR3 reads CASSLLSLGRSGTNVLTF. The CDR3 DNA is TGTGCCAGCAGCTTGTTGTCCCTAGGAAGGTCTGGGACCAACGTCCTGACTTTC.

This clonotype was observed a single time. A clone one base away is much larger, so this may be a read error. This chain links TRBV6-5 with TRBJ2-5; 9 bases line up with TRBD2. This CDR3 spans 14 amino acids. V lost 2 bases, J lost 6 bases, and 4 bases stayed unmatched. CDR1 and CDR2 (germline): MNHEY, SVGAGI. The CDR3 region is CASSYAGGVKTQYF. CDR3 DNA: TGTGCCAGCAGTTACGCGGGAGGGGTAAAGACCCAGTACTTC.

This clonotype appeared many times. The chain uses TRBV7-3 and TRBJ2-3, with D possibly matching TRBD2 (6 bases). The germline CDR1 and CDR2 sequences are SGHTA and FQGTGA. V was shortened by 0 bases and J by 5 bases, with 12 bases between the two germline ends. The CDR3 spans 15 residues. The CDR3 DNA reads as TGTGCCAGCAGCTTAACTTTGGGGGGAAGAGATACGCAGTATTTT. Translating gives CASSLTLGGRDTQYF.

V is TRBV5-1 and J is TRBJ2-5; D possibly corresponds to TRBD1 (5 bases). The CDR3 is 12 amino acids. Between the trimmed V and J ends, which lost 3 bases and 5 bases, there was a span of 8 bases. Per germline, CDR1 SGHRS and CDR2 YFSETQ. The chain's CDR3 is CASSWTRETQYF. The CDR3 coding sequence is TGCGCCAGCAGCTGGACAAGGGAGACCCAGTACTTC.